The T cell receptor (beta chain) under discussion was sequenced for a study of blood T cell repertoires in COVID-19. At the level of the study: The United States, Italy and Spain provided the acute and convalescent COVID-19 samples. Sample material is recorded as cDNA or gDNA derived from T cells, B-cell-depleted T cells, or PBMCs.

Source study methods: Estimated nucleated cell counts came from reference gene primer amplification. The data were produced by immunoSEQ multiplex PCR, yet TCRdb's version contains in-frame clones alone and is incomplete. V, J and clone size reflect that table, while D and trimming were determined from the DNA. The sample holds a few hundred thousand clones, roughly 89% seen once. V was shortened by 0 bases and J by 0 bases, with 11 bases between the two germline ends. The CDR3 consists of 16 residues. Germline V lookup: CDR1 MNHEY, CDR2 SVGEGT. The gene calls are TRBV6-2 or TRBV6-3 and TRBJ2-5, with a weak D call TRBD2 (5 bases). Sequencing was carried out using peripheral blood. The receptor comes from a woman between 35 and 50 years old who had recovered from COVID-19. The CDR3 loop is CASSYSIREYQETQYF. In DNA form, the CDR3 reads TGTGCCAGCAGTTACTCGATAAGGGAGTACCAAGAGACCCAGTACTTC.